This T cell receptor (beta chain) was obtained from a study of OX40 agonist ivuxolimab in advanced cancers. Clones were read by immunoSEQ multiplex PCR, and TCRdb kept only the in-frame ones, dropping some. Of approximately 50,000 clones listed, roughly 83% are singletons. This sequence was found in an adult with an advanced solid tumor such as melanoma, head and neck, liver or kidney cancer. The starting material was CD4+ or CD8+ T cells sorted from blood, obtained in a trial of the OX40 agonist ivuxolimab.

The CDR3 DNA sequence: TGTGCCAGCAGCTTAAGGGGCCCGCAGTTCTTC. Translated, it gives CASSLRGPQFF. The rearrangement links TRBV7-8 to TRBJ2-1, with D tentatively TRBD1 (5 bases). Trimming removed 2 bases at V and 12 bases at J, with 8 bases between. This CDR3 spans 11 amino acids. Germline V gene lookup returns CDR1 SGHVS and CDR2 FQNEAQ.